This T cell receptor (beta chain) was recovered during a study of T cells after yellow fever vaccination. Study-wide findings and caveats: Weaker, the secondary response had a peak occurring faster, on day 5 versus 15. Booster sampling recovered most clones from primary vaccination (around 96% CD4, approximately 90% CD8).

Production of TCR cDNA was by 5'RACE template switching, which also added a universal primer site and UMIs. MiXCR was run by TCRdb on the 5' RACE reads, yielding one entry per CDR3 protein. The repertoire includes approximately 600,000 distinct CDR3 sequences, roughly an eighth of them detected once, and just under 15% sits in the top ten. Of note for this clonotype: The antigen is undetermined.

The receptor comes from a man in his thirties or forties who received the YFV17D yellow fever vaccine. The sequencing here drew on PBMCs, taken on the day of the yellow fever booster vaccination.

The DNA for the CDR3 is TGTGCCAGCAGCCAACGATGGGTAAGGGGCAAGGGGAATGAGCAGTTCTTC. Translation: CASSQRWVRGKGNEQFF. This sequence joins TRBV14 and TRBJ2-1; D perhaps matches TRBD1 (5 bases). V lost 2 bases and J lost 7, with 21 bases in between. This CDR3 comprises 17 residues. From germline, CDR1 is SGHDN and CDR2 FVKESK.